This T cell receptor beta chain was sequenced in a study of blood T cell repertoires in COVID-19. The overall study: Sources were T cells, B-cell-depleted T cells, or PBMCs; the material itself was cDNA or gDNA.

J was trimmed by 8 bases and V by 5 bases; bases with no gene match: 8. This CDR3 region has 15 residues. CDR1 and CDR2 from the germline V gene are KGHSH and LQKENI. In this sample, this clone turned up once. Here immunoSEQ multiplex PCR was the method, and the copy in TCRdb shows in-frame clones only, minus some. The data show just under 350,000 clones, about 86% seen once. This TCR was sampled from a man aged 25 to 40 with active or convalescent COVID-19. Material for sequencing was peripheral blood. The rearrangement links TRBV18 to TRBJ2-7, with 14 bases that match TRBD2. The CDR3 coding sequence is TGTGCCAGCTCAAAAGGGACTAGCGGGGGTGACAAGCAGTACTTC. It encodes CASSKGTSGGDKQYF.